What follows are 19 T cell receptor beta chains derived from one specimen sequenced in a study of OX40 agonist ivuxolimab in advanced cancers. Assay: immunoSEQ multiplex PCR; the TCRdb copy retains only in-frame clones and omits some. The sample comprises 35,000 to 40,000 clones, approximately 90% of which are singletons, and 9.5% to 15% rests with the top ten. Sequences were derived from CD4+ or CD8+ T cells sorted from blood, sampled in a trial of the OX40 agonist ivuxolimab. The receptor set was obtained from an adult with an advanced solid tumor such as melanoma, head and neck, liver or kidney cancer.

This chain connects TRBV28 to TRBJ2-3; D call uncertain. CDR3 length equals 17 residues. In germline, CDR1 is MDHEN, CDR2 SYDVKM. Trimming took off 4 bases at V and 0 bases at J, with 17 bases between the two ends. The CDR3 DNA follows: TGTGCCAGCAGTTACAGCAACTGGATAAAGAGCACAGATACGCAGTATTTT. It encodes CASSYSNWIKSTDTQYF.

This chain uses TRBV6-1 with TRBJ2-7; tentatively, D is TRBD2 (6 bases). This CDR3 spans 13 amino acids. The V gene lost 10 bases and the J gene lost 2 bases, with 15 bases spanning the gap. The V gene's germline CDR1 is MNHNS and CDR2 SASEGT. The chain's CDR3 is CATRDLRPYEQYF. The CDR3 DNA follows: TGTGCCACCCGGGACTTACGCCCCTACGAGCAGTACTTC.

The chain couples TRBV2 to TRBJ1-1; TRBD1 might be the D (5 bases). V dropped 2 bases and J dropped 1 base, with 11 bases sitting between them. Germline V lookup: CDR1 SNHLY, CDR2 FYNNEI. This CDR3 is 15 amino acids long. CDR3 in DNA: TGTGCCAGCAGTGAATGGGGGGACTCGAACACTGAAGCTTTCTTT. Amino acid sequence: CASSEWGDSNTEAFF.

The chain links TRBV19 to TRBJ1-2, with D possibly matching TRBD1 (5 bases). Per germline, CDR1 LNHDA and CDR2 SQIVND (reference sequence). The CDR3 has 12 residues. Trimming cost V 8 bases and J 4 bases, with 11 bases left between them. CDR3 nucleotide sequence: TGTGCCAGTCAACAGGAGAGCTATGGCTACACCTTC. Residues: CASQQESYGYTF. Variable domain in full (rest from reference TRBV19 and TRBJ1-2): DGGITQSPKYLFRKEGQNVTLSCEQNLNHDAMYWYRQDPGQGLRLIYYSQIVNDFQKGDIAEGYSVSREKKESFPLTVTSAQKNPTAFYLCASQQESYGYTFGSGTRLTVV.

CDR3 region: CASSLPDRTSSYEQYF. CDR3 DNA sequence: TGTGCCAGCAGTTTACCGGACAGGACGAGCTCCTACGAGCAGTACTTC. This sequence joins TRBV28 and TRBJ2-7; 7 positions agree with TRBD1. V shed 2 bases, J shed 0 bases, and the junction held 7 bases outside the gene matches. Germline V gives CDR1 MDHEN, CDR2 SYDVKM. The CDR3 extends over 16 amino acids.

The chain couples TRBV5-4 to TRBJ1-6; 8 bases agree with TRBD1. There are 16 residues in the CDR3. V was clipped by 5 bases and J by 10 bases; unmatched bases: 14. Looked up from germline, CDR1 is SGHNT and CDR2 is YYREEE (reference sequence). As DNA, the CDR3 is TGTGCCAGCAGGCCGGACAGGGACGGAGACAGATCACCCCTCCACTTT. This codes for CASRPDRDGDRSPLHF.

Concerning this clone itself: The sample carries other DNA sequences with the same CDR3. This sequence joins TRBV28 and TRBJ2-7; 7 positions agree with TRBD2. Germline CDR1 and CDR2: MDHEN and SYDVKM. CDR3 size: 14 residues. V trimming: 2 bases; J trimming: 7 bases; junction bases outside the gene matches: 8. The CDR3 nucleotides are TGTGCCAGCAGTTTAGGGGGGGTCGGGAAGGAGCAGTACTTC. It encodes CASSLGGVGKEQYF.

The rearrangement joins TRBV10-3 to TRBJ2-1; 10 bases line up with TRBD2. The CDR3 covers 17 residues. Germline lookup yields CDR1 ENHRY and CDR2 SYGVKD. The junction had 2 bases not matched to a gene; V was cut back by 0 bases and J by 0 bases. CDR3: CAISESRTSGSYNEQFF. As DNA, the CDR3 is TGTGCCATCAGTGAGTCGCGGACTAGCGGCTCCTACAATGAGCAGTTCTTC.

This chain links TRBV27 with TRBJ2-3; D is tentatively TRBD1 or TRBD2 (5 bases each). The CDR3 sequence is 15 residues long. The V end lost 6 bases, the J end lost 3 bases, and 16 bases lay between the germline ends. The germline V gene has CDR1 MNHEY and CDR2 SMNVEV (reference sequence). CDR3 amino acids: CASREVGGSTDTQYF. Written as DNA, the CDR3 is TGTGCCAGCAGGGAGGTTGGGGGAAGTACAGATACGCAGTATTTT.

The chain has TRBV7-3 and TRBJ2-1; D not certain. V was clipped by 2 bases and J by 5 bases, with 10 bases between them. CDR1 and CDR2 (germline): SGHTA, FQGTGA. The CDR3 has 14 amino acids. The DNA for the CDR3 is TGTGCCAGCAGCTTATTTGGTGGAGACAATGAGCAGTTCTTC. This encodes CASSLFGGDNEQFF.

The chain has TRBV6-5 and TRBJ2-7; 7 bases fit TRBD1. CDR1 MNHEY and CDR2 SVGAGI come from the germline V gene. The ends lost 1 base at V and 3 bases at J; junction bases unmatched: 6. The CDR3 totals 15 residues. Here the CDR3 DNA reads TGTGCCAGCAGTTACTTCAGGCAGGGGGACTACGAGCAGTACTTC. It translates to CASSYFRQGDYEQYF.

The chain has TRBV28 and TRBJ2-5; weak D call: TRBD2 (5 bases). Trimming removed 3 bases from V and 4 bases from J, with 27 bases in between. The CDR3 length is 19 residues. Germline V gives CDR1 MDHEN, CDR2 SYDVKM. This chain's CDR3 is CASSFWSSSTARAGETQYF. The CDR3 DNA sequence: TGTGCCAGCAGTTTTTGGTCTTCGAGTACTGCTCGCGCGGGAGAGACCCAGTACTTC.

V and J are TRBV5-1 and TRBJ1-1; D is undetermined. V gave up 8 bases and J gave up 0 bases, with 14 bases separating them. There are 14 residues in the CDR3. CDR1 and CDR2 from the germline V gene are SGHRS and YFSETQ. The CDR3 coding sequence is TGCGCCAGTTCAGAGAGGGTGGTGAACACTGAAGCTTTCTTT. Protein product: CASSERVVNTEAFF.

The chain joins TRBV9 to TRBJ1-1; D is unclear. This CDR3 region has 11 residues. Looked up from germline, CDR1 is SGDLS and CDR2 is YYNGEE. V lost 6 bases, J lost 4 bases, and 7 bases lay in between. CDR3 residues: CASTRGTEAFF. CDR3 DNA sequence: TGTGCCAGCACTAGAGGCACTGAAGCTTTCTTT.

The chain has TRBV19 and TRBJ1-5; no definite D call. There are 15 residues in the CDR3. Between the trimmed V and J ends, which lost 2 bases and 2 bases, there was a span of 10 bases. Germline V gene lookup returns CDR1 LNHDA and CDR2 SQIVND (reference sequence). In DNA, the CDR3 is TGTGCCAGTAGTATATGGACGTTGGGCAATCAGCCCCAGCATTTT. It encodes CASSIWTLGNQPQHF. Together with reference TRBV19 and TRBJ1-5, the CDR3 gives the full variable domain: DGGITQSPKYLFRKEGQNVTLSCEQNLNHDAMYWYRQDPGQGLRLIYYSQIVNDFQKGDIAEGYSVSREKKESFPLTVTSAQKNPTAFYLCASSIWTLGNQPQHFGDGTRLSIL.

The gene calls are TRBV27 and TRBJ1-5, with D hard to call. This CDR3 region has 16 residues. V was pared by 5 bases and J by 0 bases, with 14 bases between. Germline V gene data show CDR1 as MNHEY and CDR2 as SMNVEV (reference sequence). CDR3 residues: CASSGGPGGSNQPQHF. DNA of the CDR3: TGTGCCAGCAGTGGAGGCCCGGGCGGTAGCAATCAGCCCCAGCATTTT.

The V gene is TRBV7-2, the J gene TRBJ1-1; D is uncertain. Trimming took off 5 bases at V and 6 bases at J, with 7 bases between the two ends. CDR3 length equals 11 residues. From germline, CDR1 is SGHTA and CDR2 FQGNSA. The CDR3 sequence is CASSDGPEAFF. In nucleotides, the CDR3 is TGTGCCAGCAGCGACGGCCCTGAAGCTTTCTTT.

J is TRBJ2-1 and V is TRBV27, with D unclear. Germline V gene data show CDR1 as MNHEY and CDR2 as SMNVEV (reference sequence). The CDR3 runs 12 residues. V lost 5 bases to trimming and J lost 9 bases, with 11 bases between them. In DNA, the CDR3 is TGTGCCAGCAGTACGATCGAGGCTGAGCAGTTCTTC. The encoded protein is CASSTIEAEQFF.

The CDR3 nucleotides are TGTGCCAGCAGAACCGGGACAGGGACTGAAGCTTTCTTT. It codes for CASRTGTGTEAFF. This chain connects TRBV28 to TRBJ1-1; 9 bases line up with TRBD1. CDR3 length equals 13 residues. CDR1 and CDR2 from the germline V gene are MDHEN and SYDVKM. Germline trimming cut 6 bases from V and 5 bases from J; bases unmatched to any gene: 4.